The source of this TCR beta chain is a study of T-cell memory formation after mild COVID-19. This clonotype was detected only a few times. Researchers used 5'RACE with constant-segment primers to make TCR alpha and TCR beta cDNA libraries that carry sample barcodes and UMIs. TCRdb used MiXCR to reprocess the 5' RACE reads, holding one entry per CDR3 protein. The data show around 300,000 distinct CDR3 sequences, approximately 8% seen once. From germline, CDR1 is DFQATT and CDR2 SNEGSKA (reference sequence). V lost 6 bases and J 0 bases, leaving 9 bases between the germline ends. The CDR3 extends over 13 amino acids.

The rearrangement uses TRBV20-1 and TRBJ1-3; no clear D gene. Input material: PBMCs or a T cell subset sorted from them (not recorded which). This receptor was taken from a man aged 18-30 years who had mild COVID-19 (a few samples of this study predate the infection). Cell type and time point are not known. CDR3 region: CSATSGSGNTIYF. The CDR3, as DNA: TGCAGTGCCACCTCAGGCTCTGGAAACACCATATATTTT.